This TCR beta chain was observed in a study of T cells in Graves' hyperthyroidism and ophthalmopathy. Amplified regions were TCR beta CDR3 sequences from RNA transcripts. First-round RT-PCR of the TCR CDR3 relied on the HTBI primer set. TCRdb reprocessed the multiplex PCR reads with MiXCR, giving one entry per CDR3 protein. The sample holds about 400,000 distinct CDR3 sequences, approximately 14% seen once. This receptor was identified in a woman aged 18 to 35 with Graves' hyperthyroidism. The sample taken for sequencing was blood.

CDR3 in amino acids: CASSQGGYRTDTQYF. CDR3 DNA sequence: TGTGCCAGCAGCCAAGGGGGCTATCGTACAGATACGCAGTATTTT. The rearrangement joins TRBV4-2 to TRBJ2-3, with D possibly matching TRBD1 (5 bases). This CDR3 comprises 15 residues. Trimming shortened V by 1 base and J by 3 bases, and 11 bases separated the two germline ends. The germline gives CDR1 LGHNA, CDR2 YNFKEQ.